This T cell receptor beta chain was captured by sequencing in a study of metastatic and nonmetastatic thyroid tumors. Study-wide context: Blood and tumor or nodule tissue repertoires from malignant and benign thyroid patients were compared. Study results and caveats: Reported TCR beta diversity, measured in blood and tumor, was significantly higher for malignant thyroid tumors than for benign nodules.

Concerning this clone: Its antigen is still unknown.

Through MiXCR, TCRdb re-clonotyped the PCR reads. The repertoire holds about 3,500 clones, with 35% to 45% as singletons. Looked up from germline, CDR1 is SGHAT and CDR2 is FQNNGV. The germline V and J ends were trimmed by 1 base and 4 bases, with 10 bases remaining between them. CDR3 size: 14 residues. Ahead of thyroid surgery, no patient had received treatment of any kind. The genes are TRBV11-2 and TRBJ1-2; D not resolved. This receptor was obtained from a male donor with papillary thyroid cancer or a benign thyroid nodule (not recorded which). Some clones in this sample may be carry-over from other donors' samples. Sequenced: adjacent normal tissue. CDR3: CASSLGVDTYGYTF. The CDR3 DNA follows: TGTGCCAGCAGCTTAGGGGTAGACACCTATGGCTACACCTTC.